The subject of this entry is one TCR beta chain. This CDR3 comprises 14 residues. Per germline, CDR1 SGHRS and CDR2 YFSETQ. Losses at the gene ends were 7 bases for V and 3 bases for J; bases not matched to a gene: 10. The sample comes from a study of cytomegalovirus exposure and HLA in healthy donors. PCR involved 60 Vbeta and 13 Jbeta primers. Measured with immunoSEQ multiplex PCR; TCRdb has only the in-frame clones, and not every one. The table has roughly 250,000 clones, approximately 85% seen once. Source material: PBMCs. The source is a woman in her forties in good health and CMV-seropositive. V gene TRBV5-1 combines with J gene TRBJ2-7; 7 nucleotides line up with TRBD2. The CDR3 nucleotides are TGCGCCAGCCCTGACCGGGGGGTACGCTACGAGCAGTACTTC. Its protein product is CASPDRGVRYEQYF.